Listed here is a single T cell receptor (beta chain). As yet, its antigen is unknown. TCRdb re-called the reads with MiXCR, one entry per CDR3 protein. Of fewer than 200,000 distinct CDR3 sequences in the sample, roughly a fifth are singletons; the top ten hold about 25%. Germline V gene sequence: CDR1 SQVTM, CDR2 ANQGSEA. The CDR3 spans 12 residues. The V end was cut by 6 bases, the J end by 3 bases, with 9 bases between. These data come from a study of T cell repertoires in cytomegalovirus infection. The TCR was taken from a human donor in good health (CMV status not recorded). Some clones in this sample may be carry-over from other donors' samples. Sequencing used CD8+ T cells from cultured PBMCs, obtained from culture after CMV antigen stimulation. The V and J genes are TRBV29-1 and TRBJ2-1; D may match TRBD1 or TRBD2 (5 bases each). CDR3 region: CSVGDGYNEQFF. CDR3 sequence (DNA): TGCAGCGTCGGGGACGGCTACAATGAGCAGTTCTTC.